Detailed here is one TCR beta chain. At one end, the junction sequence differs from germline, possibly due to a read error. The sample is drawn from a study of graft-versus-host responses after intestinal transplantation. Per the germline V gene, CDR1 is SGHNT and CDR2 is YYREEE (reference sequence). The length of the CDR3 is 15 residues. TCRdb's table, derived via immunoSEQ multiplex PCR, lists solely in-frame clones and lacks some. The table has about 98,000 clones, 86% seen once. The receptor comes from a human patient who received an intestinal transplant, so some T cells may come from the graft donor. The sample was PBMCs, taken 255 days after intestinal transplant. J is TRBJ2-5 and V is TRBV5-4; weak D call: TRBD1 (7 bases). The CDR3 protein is CASSLGGDSQKTQYF. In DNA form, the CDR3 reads TGTGCCAGCAGCTTGGGGGGGGACAGCCAAAAGACCCAGTACTTC.